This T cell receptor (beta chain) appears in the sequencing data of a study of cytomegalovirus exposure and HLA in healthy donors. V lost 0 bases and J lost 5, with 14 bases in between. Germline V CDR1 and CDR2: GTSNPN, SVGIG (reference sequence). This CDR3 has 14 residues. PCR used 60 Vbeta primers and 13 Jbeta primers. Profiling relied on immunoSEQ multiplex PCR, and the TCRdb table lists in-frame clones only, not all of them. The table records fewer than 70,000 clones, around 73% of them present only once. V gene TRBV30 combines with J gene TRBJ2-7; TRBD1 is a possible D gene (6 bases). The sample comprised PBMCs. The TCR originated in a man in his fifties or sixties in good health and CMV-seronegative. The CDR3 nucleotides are TGTGCCTGGAGTGTACAGGGTCGTTTCAACGAGCAGTACTTC. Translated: CAWSVQGRFNEQYF.